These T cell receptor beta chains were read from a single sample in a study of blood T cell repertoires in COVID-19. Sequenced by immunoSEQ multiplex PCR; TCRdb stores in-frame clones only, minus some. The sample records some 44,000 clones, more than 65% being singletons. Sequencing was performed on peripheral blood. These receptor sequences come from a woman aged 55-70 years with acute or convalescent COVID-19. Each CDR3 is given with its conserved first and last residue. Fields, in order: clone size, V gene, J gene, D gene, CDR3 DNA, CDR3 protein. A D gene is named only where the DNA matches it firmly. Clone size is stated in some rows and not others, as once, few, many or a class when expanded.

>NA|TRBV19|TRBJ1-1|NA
TGTGCCAGTAGTATAGGCGGTGCACTCTACACTGAAGCTTTCTTT
CASSIGGALYTEAFF
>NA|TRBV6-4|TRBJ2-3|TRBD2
TGTGCCAGCAGTGACGCTAGCGGGGAAGCAGATACGCAGTATTTT
CASSDASGEADTQYF
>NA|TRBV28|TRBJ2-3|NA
TGTGCCAGCAGTTTACCGGTTAATACGCAGTATTTT
CASSLPVNTQYF
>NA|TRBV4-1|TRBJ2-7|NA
TGCGCCAGCAGCCCCAGTCCCTCCTTAGCCGGGCAGTACTTC
CASSPSPSLAGQYF
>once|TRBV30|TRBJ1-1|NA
TGTGCCTGGAGTGTACTTACAGGCGTCCTATCGAACACTGAAGCTTTCTTT
CAWSVLTGVLSNTEAFF
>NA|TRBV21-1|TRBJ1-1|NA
TGTGCCAGTCCGAAAAAGGGGGGACAGGGGCCGCGGGGAGCTTTCTTT
CASPKKGGQGPRGAFF
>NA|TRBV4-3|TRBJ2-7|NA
TGCGCCAGCAGCCAAGATGACAGGACCTACGAGCAGTACTTC
CASSQDDRTYEQYF
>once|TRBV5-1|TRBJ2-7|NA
TGCGCCAGCAGCTTGGAAGGGGGCTCCTACGAGCAGTACTTC
CASSLEGGSYEQYF
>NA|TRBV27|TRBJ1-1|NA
TGTGCCAGCAGTTTATCGGCGAACACTGAAGCTTTCTTT
CASSLSANTEAFF
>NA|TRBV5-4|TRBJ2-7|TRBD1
TGTGCCAGCAGCCGTGGACAGGGCACGTACGAGCAGTACTTC
CASSRGQGTYEQYF
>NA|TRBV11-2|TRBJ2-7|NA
TGTGCCAGCAGCTTAGTAGGCCAGGGGCTCCTCTACGAGCAGTACTTC
CASSLVGQGLLYEQYF
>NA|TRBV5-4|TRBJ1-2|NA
TGTGCCAGCGACCGCGGGTCGGCTGGCTACACCTTC
CASDRGSAGYTF
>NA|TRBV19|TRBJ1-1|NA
TGTGCCAGTAGTATCACGCTAAACACTGAAGCTTTCTTT
CASSITLNTEAFF
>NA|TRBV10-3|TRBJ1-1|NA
TGTGCCATCAGATCCGCGGGGTCCAACACTGAAGCTTTCTTT
CAIRSAGSNTEAFF
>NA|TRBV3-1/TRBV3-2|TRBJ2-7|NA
TGTGCCAGCAGCGACATCTACGAGCAGTACTTC
CASSDIYEQYF
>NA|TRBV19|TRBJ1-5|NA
TGTGCCAGTAGTATGTGGGAACGGGACAATCAGCCCCAGCATTTT
CASSMWERDNQPQHF
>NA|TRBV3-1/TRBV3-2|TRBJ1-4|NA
TGTGCCAGCAGCCAAGTGGGGCCCTTTGAAAAACTGTTTTTT
CASSQVGPFEKLFF
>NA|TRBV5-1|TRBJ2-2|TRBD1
TGCGCCAGCGACTCTACAGGGGCCGGGGAGCTGTTTTTT
CASDSTGAGELFF
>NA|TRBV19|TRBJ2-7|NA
TGTGCCAGTAGTCCCAACTCCTACGAGCAGTACTTC
CASSPNSYEQYF
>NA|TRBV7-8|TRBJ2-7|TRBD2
TGTGCCAGCAGCTTAGACGCGGGGGGCTACGAGCAGTACTTC
CASSLDAGGYEQYF
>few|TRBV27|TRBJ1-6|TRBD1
TGTGCCAGCTCGGACAGGGGTAATTCACCCCTCCACTTT
CASSDRGNSPLHF
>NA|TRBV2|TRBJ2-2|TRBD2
TGTGCCAGCAGTTTTTCACCTAGCGGGGGGAGTATCGGGGAGCTGTTTTTT
CASSFSPSGGSIGELFF
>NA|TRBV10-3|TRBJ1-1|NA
TGTGCCATCAGTGAGACAGACGAGAACACTGAAGCTTTCTTT
CAISETDENTEAFF
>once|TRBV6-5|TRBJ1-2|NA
TGTGCCTCAAGTTACGCAGGGTCGAGTGGCTACACCTTC
CASSYAGSSGYTF
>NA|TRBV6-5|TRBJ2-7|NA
TGTGCCAGCGGCCGGGACGGGAGCTCCTACGAGCAGTACTTC
CASGRDGSSYEQYF
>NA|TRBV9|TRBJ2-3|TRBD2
TGTGCCAGCAGCAATTGGCGGGGGGGCCAAGATACGCAGTATTTT
CASSNWRGGQDTQYF
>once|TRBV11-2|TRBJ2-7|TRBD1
TGTGCCAGCAGCTCCTCGGGACAGCCCTACGAGCAGTACTTC
CASSSSGQPYEQYF
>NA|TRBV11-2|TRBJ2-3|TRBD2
TGTGCCAGCAGCTTCAGCGGGGGCTCCACAGATACGCAGTATTTT
CASSFSGGSTDTQYF
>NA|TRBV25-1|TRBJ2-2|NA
TGTGCCAGCAGTGGGACTACCGGGGAGCTGTTTTTT
CASSGTTGELFF
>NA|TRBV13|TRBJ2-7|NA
TGTGCCAGCAGCTCCTCGGGGGGCCCCGTCTACGAGCAGTACTTC
CASSSSGGPVYEQYF
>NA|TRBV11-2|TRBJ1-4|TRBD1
TGTGCCAGCAGCTGGGACAGGGGGGATGAAAAACTGTTTTTT
CASSWDRGDEKLFF
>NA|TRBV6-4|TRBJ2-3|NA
TGTGCCAGCAGTGACACGGGCGGGGGCACAGATACGCAGTATTTT
CASSDTGGGTDTQYF
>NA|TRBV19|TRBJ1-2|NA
TGTGCCAGCCAAGTGGACAGAAGGACGTCTGACCATGGCTACACCTTC
CASQVDRRTSDHGYTF
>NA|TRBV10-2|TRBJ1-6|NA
TGCGCCAGCAGTGGCTGGAGGCCAGGCCACAATTCACCCCTCCACTTT
CASSGWRPGHNSPLHF
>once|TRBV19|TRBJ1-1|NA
TGTGCCAGTAGTACTCAGATCCTACAGTGGAACACTGAAGCTTTCTTT
CASSTQILQWNTEAFF
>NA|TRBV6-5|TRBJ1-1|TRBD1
TGTGCCAGCACCGAGACGGGGACAGTCACTGAAGCTTTCTTT
CASTETGTVTEAFF
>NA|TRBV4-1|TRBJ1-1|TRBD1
TGCGCCAGCAGCCGCCCTACAGGGGACGCTTTCTTT
CASSRPTGDAFF
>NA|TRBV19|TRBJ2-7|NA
TGTGCCAGTAGTAGGGACTCCGAGAGGTGGGAGCAGTACTTC
CASSRDSERWEQYF
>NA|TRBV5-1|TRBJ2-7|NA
TGCGCCAGCAGCTTGGACAGATACGAGCAGTACTTC
CASSLDRYEQYF
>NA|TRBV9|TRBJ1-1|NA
TGTGCCAGCAGCGCTCCCAGTGGGGGGGGGACTGAAGCTTTCTTT
CASSAPSGGGTEAFF
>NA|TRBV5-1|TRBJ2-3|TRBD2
TGCGCCAGCAGCTTGGGGAGCGGGGTCTCCGATACGCAGTATTTT
CASSLGSGVSDTQYF
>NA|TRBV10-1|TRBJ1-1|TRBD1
TGCGCCAGCAGTTGGGACAGGGACAGGAACACTGAAGCTTTCTTT
CASSWDRDRNTEAFF
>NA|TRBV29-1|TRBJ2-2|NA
TGCAGCGTTGGGGCTGGGTTGGAGCTGTTTTTT
CSVGAGLELFF
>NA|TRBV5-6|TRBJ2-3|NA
TGTGCCAGCAGCTTACTCCGGGATTCCCGGACAGATACGCAGTATTTT
CASSLLRDSRTDTQYF
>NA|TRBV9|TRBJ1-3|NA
TGTGCCAGCAGCGGAGACAGTTACTCTGGAAACACCATATATTTT
CASSGDSYSGNTIYF
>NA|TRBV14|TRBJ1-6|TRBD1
TGTGCCAGCAGCCAAGAGGACAGGGTAAACCTCCACTTT
CASSQEDRVNLHF
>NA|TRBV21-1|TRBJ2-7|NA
TGTGCCAGCAGCAAGGGCCGGGACAGCTACGAGCAGTACTTC
CASSKGRDSYEQYF
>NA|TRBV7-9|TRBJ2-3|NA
TGTGCCAGCAGCTTTCACACAGATACGCAGTATTTT
CASSFHTDTQYF